This T cell receptor (beta chain) was recorded in a study of shared clonotypes between healthy human individuals. Overall study context: Donors had three CD4 naive, three CD4 memory, two CD8 naive and one CD8 memory plate apiece.

Measured with immunoSEQ multiplex PCR; TCRdb has only the in-frame clones, and not every one. Among 2 million to 3 million clones, over 85% were seen once, and the ten largest hold 0.36%. J gave up 4 bases and V 11 bases, and 24 bases lay outside the gene matches. The CDR3 spans 20 residues. From germline, CDR1 is MNHEY and CDR2 SMNVEV (reference sequence). The chain carries TRBV27 and TRBJ2-1, with 12 bases matching TRBD2. Sequenced sample: naive CD4+ T cells from PBMCs. As to subset: CD45RA+ positively selected. This TCR came from a man aged 18 to 30 in good health. Some clones in this sample may be carry-over from other donors' samples. The CDR3 reads CAAGRMLAGGPGGIYNEQFF. DNA of the CDR3: TGTGCCGCTGGACGTATGCTAGCGGGAGGGCCTGGTGGCATTTACAATGAGCAGTTCTTC.